This T cell receptor (beta chain) originates from a study of a mutant IDH1 vaccine in newly diagnosed glioma. Study-wide points: Immune responses induced by the vaccine were seen in 80% to 95% of patients, spanning multiple MHC alleles.

Measured with immunoSEQ multiplex PCR; TCRdb has only the in-frame clones, and not every one. The sample contains 100,000 to 120,000 clones, 85% to 90% of which appear only once. Time point meaning: week 11, during vaccination. Every vaccination contained 300 ug of the mutant IDH1 20-mer peptide and was paired with topical imiquimod. This clone was observed once. Antigen unknown. Trimming took 5 bases from V and 1 from J; bases not matched to a gene: 10. Germline loops: CDR1 WNHNN, CDR2 SYGVQD (reference sequence). The length of the CDR3 is 16 residues. This specimen consisted of PBMCs, obtained from a glioma patient whose treatment included an IDH1 peptide vaccine. The rearrangement links TRBV10-1 to TRBJ1-1; 7 bases are a match to TRBD1. This receptor was taken from a woman aged 50 to 65 with glioma. The CDR3 loop is CASSPGTAIKNTEAFF. The CDR3 DNA reads as TGCGCCAGCAGTCCCGGGACAGCAATCAAGAACACTGAAGCTTTCTTT.